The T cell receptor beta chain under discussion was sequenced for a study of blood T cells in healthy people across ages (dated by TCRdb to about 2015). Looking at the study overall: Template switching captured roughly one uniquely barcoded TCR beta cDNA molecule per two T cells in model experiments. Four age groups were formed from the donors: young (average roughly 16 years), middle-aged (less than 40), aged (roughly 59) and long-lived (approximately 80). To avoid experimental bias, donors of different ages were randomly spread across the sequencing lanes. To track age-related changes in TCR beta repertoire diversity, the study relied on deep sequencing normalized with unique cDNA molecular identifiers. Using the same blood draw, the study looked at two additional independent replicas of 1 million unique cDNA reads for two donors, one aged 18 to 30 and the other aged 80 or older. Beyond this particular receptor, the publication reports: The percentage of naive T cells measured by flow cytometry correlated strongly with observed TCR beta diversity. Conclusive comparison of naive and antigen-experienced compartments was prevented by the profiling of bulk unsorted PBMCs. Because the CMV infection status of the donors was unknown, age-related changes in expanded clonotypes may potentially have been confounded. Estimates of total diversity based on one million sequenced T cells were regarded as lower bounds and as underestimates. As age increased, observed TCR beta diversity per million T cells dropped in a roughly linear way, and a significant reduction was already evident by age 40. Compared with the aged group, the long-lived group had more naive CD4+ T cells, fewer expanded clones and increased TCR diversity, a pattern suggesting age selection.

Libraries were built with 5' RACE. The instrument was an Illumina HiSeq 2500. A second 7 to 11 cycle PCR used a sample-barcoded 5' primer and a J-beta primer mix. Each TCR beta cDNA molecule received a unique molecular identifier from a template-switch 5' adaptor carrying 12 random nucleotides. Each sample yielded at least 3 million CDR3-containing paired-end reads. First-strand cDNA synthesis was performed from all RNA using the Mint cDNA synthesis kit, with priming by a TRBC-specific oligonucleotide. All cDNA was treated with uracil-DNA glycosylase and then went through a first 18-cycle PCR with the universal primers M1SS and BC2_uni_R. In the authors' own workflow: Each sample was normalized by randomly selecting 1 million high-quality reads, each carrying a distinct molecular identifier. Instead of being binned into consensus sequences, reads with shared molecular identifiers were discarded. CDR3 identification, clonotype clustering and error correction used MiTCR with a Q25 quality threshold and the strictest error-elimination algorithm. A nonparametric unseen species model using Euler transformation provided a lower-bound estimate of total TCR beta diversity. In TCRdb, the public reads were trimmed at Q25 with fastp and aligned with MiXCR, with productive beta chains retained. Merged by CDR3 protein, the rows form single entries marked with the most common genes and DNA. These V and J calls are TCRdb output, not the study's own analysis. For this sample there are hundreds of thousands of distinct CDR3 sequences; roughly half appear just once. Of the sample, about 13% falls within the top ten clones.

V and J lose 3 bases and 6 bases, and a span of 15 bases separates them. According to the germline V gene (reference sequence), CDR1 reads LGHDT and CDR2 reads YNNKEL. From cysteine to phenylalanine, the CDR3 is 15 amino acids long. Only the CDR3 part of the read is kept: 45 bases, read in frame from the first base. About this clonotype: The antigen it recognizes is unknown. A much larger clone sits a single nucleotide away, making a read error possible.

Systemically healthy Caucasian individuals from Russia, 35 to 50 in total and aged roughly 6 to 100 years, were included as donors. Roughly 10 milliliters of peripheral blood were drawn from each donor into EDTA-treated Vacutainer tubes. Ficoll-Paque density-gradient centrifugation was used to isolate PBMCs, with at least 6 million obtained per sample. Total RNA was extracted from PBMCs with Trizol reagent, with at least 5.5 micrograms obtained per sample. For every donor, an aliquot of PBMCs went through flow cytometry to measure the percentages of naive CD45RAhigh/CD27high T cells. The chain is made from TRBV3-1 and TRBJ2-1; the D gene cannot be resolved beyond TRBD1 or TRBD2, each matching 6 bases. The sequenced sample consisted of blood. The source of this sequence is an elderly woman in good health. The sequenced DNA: TGTGCCAGCAGCCAGGGCAGGGGAGGAGGCAATGAGCAGTTCTTC. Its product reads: CASSQGRGGGNEQFF.